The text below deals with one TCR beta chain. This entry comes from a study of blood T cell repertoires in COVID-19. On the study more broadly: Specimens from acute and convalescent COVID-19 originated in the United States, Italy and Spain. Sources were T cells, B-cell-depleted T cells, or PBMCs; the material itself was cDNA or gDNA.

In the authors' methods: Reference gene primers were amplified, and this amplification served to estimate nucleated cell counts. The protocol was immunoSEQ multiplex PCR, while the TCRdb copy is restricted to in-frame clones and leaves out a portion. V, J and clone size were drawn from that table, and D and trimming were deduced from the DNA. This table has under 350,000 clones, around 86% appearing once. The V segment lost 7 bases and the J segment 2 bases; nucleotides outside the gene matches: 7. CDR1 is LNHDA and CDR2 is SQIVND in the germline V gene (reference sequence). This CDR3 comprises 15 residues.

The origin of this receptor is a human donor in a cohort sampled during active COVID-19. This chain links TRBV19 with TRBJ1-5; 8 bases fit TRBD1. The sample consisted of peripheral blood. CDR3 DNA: TGTGCCAGTACCCGACAGGGGTTGGGCAATCAGCCCCAGCATTTT. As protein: CASTRQGLGNQPQHF.